The sequence of this T cell receptor beta chain was determined in a study of T cells in women clearing cervical HPV infection. Study as a whole: Case blood was drawn when the lesion was first found; control blood after infection became undetectable.

Points on this clone: Antigen specificity is unknown. The read gets to within 3 residues of the CDR3 end, and the germline J gene fills in the rest.

Measured with immunoSEQ multiplex PCR; TCRdb has only the in-frame clones, and not every one. The sample data list some 40,000 clones. Study-wide findings and caveats: Unknown T-cell numbers per sample may underlie the richness differences.

Prevalent HPV16 infections were excluded; only incident single HPV16 infections included. Dot-blot hybridization genotyped cervical HPV amplified with MY09/MY11 PCR. V lost 6 bases to trimming and J lost 0 bases; unmatched junction nucleotides: 9. This CDR3 comprises 19 residues. The germline gives CDR1 LNHDA, CDR2 SQIVND (reference sequence). The V and J genes are TRBV19 and TRBJ2-1; TRBD2 matches at 15 bases. Sequencing was performed on blood buffy coat. The sequence was obtained from a woman aged 18 to 75 with a cervical HPV16 infection that either progressed to CIN3+ or cleared (not recorded which). The CDR3 protein is CASRPGLAGGLHSYNEQFF. CDR3 DNA (partial): TGTGCCAGTAGACCGGGACTAGCGGGGGGCTTACACTCCTACAATGAG.